This TCR beta chain was observed in a study of molecular identifiers for immune sequencing clone quantification. TCRdb passed the PCR reads through MiXCR, listing each CDR3 protein once. The table shows over 50,000 distinct CDR3 sequences, with roughly a third occurring only once. The CDR3 runs 13 residues. V lost 8 bases, J lost 6 bases, and 1 base stayed unmatched. The gene calls are TRBV12-3 or TRBV12-4 and TRBJ1-4, with 12 bases that match TRBD1. The receptor comes from a human donor in good health. Some libraries in this study had Jurkat cell RNA spiked in. The sequenced sample consisted of naive CD8+ T cells from blood, with Jurkat cell RNA spiked in. Subset specified: FACS-sorted CD8+CD4-CCR7+CD45RA+ naive T cells. The chain's CDR3 is CASGDRGHEKLFF. CDR3 coding DNA: TGTGCCAGCGGGGACAGGGGGCATGAAAAACTGTTTTTT.